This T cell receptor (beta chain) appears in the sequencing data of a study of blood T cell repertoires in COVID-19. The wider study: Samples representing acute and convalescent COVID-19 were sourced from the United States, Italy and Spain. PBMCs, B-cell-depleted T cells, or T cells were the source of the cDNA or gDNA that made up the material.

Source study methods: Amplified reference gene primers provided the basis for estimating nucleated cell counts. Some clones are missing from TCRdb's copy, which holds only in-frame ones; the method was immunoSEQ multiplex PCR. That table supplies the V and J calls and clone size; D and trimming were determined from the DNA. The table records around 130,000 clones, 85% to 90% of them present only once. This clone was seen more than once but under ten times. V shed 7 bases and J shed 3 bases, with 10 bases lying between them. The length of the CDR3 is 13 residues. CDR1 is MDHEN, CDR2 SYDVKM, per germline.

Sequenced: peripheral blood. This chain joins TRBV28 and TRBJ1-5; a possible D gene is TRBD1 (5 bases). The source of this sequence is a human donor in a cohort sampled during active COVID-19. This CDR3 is CASTRQNNQPQHF. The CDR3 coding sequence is TGTGCCAGCACACGACAGAACAATCAGCCCCAGCATTTT. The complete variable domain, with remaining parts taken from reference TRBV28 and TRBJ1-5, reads DVKVTQSSRYLVKRTGEKVFLECVQDMDHENMFWYRQDPGLGLRLIYFSYDVKMKEKGDIPEGYSVSREKKERFSLILESASTNQTSMYLCASTRQNNQPQHFGDGTRLSIL.